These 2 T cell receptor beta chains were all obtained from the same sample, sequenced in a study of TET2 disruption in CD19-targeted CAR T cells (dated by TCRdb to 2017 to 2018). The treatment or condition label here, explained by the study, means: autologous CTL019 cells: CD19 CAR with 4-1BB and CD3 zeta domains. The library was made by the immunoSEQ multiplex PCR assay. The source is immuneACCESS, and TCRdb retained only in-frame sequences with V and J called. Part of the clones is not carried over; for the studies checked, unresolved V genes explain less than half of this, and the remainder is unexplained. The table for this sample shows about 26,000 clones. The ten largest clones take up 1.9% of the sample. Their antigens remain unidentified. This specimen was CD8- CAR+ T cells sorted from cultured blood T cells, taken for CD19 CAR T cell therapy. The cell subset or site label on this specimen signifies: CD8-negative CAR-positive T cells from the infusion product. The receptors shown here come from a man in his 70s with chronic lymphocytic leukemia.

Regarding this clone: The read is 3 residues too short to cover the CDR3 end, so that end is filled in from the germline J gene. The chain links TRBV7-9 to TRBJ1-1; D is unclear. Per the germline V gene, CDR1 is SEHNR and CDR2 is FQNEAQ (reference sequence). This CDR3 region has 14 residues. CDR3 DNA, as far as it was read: TGTGCCAGCAGCTTAGCGGCGCTTCGGCAGGTA. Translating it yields CASSLAALRQV. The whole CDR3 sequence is CASSLAALRQVAFF.

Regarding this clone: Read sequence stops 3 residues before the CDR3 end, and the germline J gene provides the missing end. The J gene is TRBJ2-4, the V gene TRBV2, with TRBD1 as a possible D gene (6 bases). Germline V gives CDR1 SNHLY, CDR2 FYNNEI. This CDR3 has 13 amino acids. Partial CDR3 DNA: TGTGCCAGCAGACAGGGCATGGGGCAGCCT. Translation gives CASRQGMGQP. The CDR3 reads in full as CASRQGMGQPQYF.